This T cell receptor (beta chain) is drawn from a study of read filtering for tumor transcriptome and immune sequencing. Study-level points and caveats: Without single-read clonotypes, shared clonotype proportions correlated more between IR-seq and RNA-seq. Single-read clonotypes: about 81.9% of IR-seq clonotypes (about 3.5% of reads), roughly 73% of RNA-seq clonotypes (around 48% of reads).

From about 400 ng of RNA, a library with molecular barcoded alpha/delta and beta/gamma adaptors was made. Via MiXCR, TCRdb re-called the reads, giving one row per CDR3 protein. The sample records 75,000 to 95,000 distinct CDR3 sequences, around a fifth being singletons. This clonotype has ten or more counts. Its antigen is not identified. CDR1 and CDR2 from the germline V gene are SGHAT and FQNNGV. Between the trimmed V and J ends, which lost 8 bases and 6 bases, there was a span of 5 bases. The CDR3 has 11 amino acids. This TCR derives from a donor aged 40 or older with multiple myeloma. Sequenced sample: a population of CD138-negative cells sorted from bone marrow. The chain employs TRBV11-2 and TRBJ1-6, with D unclear. The CDR3 DNA sequence: TGTGCCAGCGGACCTAATTCACCCCTCCACTTT. It codes for CASGPNSPLHF. Drawing the rest from reference TRBV11-2 and TRBJ1-6, the complete variable domain is EAGVAQSPRYKIIEKRQSVAFWCNPISGHATLYWYQQILGQGPKLLIQFQNNGVVDDSQLPKDRFSAERLKGVDSTLKIQPAKLEDSAVYLCASGPNSPLHFGNGTRLTVT.